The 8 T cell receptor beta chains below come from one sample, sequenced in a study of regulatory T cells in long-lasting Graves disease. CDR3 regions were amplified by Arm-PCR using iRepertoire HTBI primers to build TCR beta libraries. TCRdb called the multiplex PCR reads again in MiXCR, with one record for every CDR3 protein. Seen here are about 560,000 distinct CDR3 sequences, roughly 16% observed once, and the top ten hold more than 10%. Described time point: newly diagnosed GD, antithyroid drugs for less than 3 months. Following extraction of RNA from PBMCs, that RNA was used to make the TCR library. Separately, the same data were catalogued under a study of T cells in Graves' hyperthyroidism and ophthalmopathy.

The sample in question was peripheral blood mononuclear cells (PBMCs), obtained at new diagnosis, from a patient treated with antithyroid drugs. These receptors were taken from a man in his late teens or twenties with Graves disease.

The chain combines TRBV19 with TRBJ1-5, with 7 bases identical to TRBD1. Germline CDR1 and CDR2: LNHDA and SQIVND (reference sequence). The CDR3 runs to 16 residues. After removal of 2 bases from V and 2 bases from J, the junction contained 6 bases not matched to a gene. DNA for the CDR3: TGTGCCAGTAGTATATCGGGACAGAGGGGCAATCAGCCCCAGCATTTT. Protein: CASSISGQRGNQPQHF.

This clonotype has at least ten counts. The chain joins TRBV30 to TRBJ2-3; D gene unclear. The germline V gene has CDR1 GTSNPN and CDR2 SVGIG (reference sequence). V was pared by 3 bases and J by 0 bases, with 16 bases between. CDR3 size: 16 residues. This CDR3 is CAWSLPPGRSTDTQYF. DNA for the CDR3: TGTGCCTGGAGCCTGCCTCCGGGTCGTAGCACAGATACGCAGTATTTT.

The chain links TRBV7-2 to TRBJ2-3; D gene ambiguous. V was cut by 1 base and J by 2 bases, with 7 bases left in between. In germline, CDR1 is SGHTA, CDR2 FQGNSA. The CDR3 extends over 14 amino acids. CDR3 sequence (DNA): TGTGCCAGCAGCTTAGAATACGCCACAGATACGCAGTATTTT. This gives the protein CASSLEYATDTQYF. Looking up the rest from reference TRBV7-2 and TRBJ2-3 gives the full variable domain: GAGVSQSPSNKVTEKGKDVELRCDPISGHTALYWYRQSLGQGLEFLIYFQGNSAPDKSGLPSDRFSAERTGGSVSTLTIQRTQQEDSAVYLCASSLEYATDTQYFGPGTRLTVL.

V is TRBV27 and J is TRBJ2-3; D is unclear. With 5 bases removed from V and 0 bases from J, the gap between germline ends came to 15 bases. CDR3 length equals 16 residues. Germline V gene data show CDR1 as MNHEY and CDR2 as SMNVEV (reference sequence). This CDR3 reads CASSPPNYASTDTQYF. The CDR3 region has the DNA TGTGCCAGCAGTCCCCCGAATTATGCTAGCACAGATACGCAGTATTTT.

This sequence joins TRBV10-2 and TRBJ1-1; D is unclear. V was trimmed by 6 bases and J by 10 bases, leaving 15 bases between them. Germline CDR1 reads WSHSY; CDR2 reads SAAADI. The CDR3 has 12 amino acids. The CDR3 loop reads CASSLRESGAFF. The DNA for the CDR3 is TGCGCCAGCAGCCTACGGGAGTCTGGAGCTTTCTTT.

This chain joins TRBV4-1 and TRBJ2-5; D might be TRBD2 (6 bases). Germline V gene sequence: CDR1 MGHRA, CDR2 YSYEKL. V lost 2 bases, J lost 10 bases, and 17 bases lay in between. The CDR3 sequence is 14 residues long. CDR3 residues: CASSQMGGRLDQYF. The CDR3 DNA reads TGCGCCAGCAGCCAAATGGGGGGTCGACTTGACCAGTACTTC.

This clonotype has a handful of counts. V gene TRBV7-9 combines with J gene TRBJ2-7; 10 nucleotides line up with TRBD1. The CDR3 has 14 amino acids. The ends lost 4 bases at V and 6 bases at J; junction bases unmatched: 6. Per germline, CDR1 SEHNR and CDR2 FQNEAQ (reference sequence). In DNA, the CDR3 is TGTGCCAGCAGCTCGACCGGGACAGGGGTCGAGCAGTACTTC. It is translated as CASSSTGTGVEQYF.

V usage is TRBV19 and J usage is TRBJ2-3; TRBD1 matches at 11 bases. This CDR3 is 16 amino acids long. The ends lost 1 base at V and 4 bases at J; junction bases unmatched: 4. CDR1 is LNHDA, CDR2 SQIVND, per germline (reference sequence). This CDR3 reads CASSIGDRGWADTQYF. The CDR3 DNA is TGTGCCAGTAGTATAGGGGACAGGGGGTGGGCAGATACGCAGTATTTT.